Listed below are T cell receptor beta chains from one sample, sequenced in a study of molecular identifiers for immune sequencing clone quantification. TCRdb reanalysed the PCR reads using MiXCR and keeps one entry per CDR3 protein. The sample holds approximately 630,000 distinct CDR3 sequences, about 25% seen once. The material sequenced was naive CD8+ T cells from blood, with Jurkat cell RNA spiked in. These receptors all come from a human donor in good health. Some libraries in this study had Jurkat cell RNA spiked in. The CDR3 runs from the conserved cysteine through the conserved F or W. Each record gives: clone size, D gene, J gene, V gene, CDR3 DNA, CDR3 protein. D genes are given only for firm matches. Clone sizes are given selectively: once, few, many, or a class where the clone is expanded.

>many|TRBD1|TRBJ1-2|TRBV30
TGTGCCTGGAGAGGGACCCGGACAGGGGGCGCGGACTATGGCTACACCTTC
CAWRGTRTGGADYGYTF
>few|TRBD1|TRBJ1-6|TRBV19
TGTGCCAGTAGTTTTGGGCAGGGGGTTAATTCACCCCTCCACTTT
CASSFGQGVNSPLHF
>many|.|TRBJ1-6|TRBV12-3/TRBV12-4
TGTGCCAGCAGTTTAACCCTTATGGATTCACCCCTCCACTTT
CASSLTLMDSPLHF
>many|TRBD2|TRBJ2-7|TRBV5-6
TGTGCCAGCAGCTTGGGTCGGGCTAGCGGGCCCCTCTCCTACGAGCAGTACTTC
CASSLGRASGPLSYEQYF
>.|.|TRBJ2-3|TRBV4-1
TGCGCCAGCAGCTACGAGGGTACAACAGATACGCAGTATTTT
CASSYEGTTDTQYF
>.|TRBD2|TRBJ2-3|TRBV27
TGTGCCAGCAGTCGCCGCCTTAGCGGGAGTCCAGATACGCAGTATTTT
CASSRRLSGSPDTQYF
>.|.|TRBJ1-5|TRBV28
TGTGCCAGCTCCGGAGGAGGTTTCAATCAGCCCCAGCATTTT
CASSGGGFNQPQHF
>.|TRBD2|TRBJ2-7|TRBV9
TGTGCCAGCAGCCCTCGGTTGACTAGCAGTTACGAGCAGTACTTC
CASSPRLTSSYEQYF
>many|.|TRBJ2-3|TRBV2
TGTGCCAGCAGTGAAGCGCTGACGGGATATTCAACAGATACGCAGTATTTT
CASSEALTGYSTDTQYF
>many|TRBD1|TRBJ1-2|TRBV4-1
TGCGCCAGCAGCCAAGAAGGGGAGGGGGCTTGGGGCTACACCTTC
CASSQEGEGAWGYTF
>many|TRBD1|TRBJ1-1|TRBV4-3
TGCGCCAGCAGCCAGGCGCGGGACAGGCCCGAGGATTTAAACTTT
CASSQARDRPEDLNF
>.|.|TRBJ2-5|TRBV11-2
TGTGCCAGCAGCTACCTGACAGGCAAGGAGACCCAGTACTTC
CASSYLTGKETQYF
>.|.|TRBJ2-5|TRBV3-1
TGTGCCAGCAGCCCCCTCCGCTACAGTAGCGGGACCCAGTACTTC
CASSPLRYSSGTQYF
>.|.|TRBJ2-1|TRBV11-2
TGTGCCAGCAGCTGGCAGACAAATGAGCAGTTCTTC
CASSWQTNEQFF
>many|.|TRBJ2-7|TRBV24-1
TGTGCCACCAGTGACCTCATGGACGGGCCCTACGAGCAGTACTTC
CATSDLMDGPYEQYF
>few|.|TRBJ1-5|TRBV19
TGTGCCACTAATGGGGACGGAGGCAATCAGCCCCAGCATTTT
CATNGDGGNQPQHF
>few|.|TRBJ2-3|TRBV25-1
TGTGCCAGCAGTGAATCTGGCGGAACAGGAGATACGCAGTATTTT
CASSESGGTGDTQYF
>.|.|TRBJ2-7|TRBV30
TGTGCCTGGAGCGGACAAGCGGGCCCAAGCTCCTACGAGCAGTACTTC
CAWSGQAGPSSYEQYF
>.|.|TRBJ2-1|TRBV30
TGTGCCTGGGCTGGGAAATTCTTC
CAWAGKFF
>many|.|TRBJ1-1|TRBV7-9
TGTGCCAGCAGCCTACCGTTTGAGAACACTGAAGCTTTCTTT
CASSLPFENTEAFF
>many|.|TRBJ2-5|TRBV7-9
TGTGCCAGCATCCTTGGGGCAGCCAACAAACAAGAGACCCAGTACTTC
CASILGAANKQETQYF
>many|TRBD2|TRBJ2-3|TRBV20-1
TGCAGTGCTATGACTAGCGGGAGCCCCGCTGGTACGCAGTATTTT
CSAMTSGSPAGTQYF
>few|.|TRBJ1-5|TRBV4-1
TGCGCCAGCACGACCGAGTATTATAGCAATCAGCCCCAGCATTTT
CASTTEYYSNQPQHF
>many|TRBD1|TRBJ1-1|TRBV13
TGTGCCAGCAGTGAGGGACAGCCCTACACTGAAGCTTTCTTT
CASSEGQPYTEAFF
>few|.|TRBJ2-3|TRBV29-1
TGCAGCGTTGAAGTAACGGACAGCACAGATACGCAGTATTTT
CSVEVTDSTDTQYF
>many|.|TRBJ1-2|TRBV4-1
TGCGCCAGCAGCCAAGATTTCGGGGCAGATAACTATGGCTACACCTTC
CASSQDFGADNYGYTF
>few|TRBD1|TRBJ2-7|TRBV2
TGTGCCAGCAGTGAGGTCCCGGGACAGCTAAGTTTTACCTACGAGCAGTACTTC
CASSEVPGQLSFTYEQYF